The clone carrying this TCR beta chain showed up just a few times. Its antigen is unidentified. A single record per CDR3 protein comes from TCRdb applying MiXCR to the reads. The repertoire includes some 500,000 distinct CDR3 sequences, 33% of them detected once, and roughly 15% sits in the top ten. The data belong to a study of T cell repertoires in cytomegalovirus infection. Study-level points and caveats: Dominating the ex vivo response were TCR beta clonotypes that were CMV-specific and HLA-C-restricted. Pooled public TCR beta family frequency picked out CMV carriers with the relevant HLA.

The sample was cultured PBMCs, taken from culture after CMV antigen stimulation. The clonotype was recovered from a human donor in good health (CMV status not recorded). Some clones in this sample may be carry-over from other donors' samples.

The CDR3 DNA is TGTGCCAGCAGCCTATCACAGCGATATGGCTACACCTTC. Amino acid sequence: CASSLSQRYGYTF. The genes are TRBV28 and TRBJ1-2; D gene uncertain. The V and J ends lost 6 bases and 5 bases respectively, with 13 bases between them. In germline, CDR1 is MDHEN, CDR2 SYDVKM. The CDR3 runs 13 residues.